A selection of T cell receptor beta chains follows, all from one sample in a study of blood T cell repertoires in COVID-19. TCRdb keeps only in-frame clones here, not all; method: immunoSEQ multiplex PCR. The sample records 240,000 or so clones, about nine tenths being singletons. The sequencing input was peripheral blood. These receptors all come from a man aged 60-69 years who had recovered from COVID-19. CDR3s include the opening cysteine and the closing phenylalanine or tryptophan. The D gene is left open where the match is weak. Where a row states a size, it is once, few, many or the class of an expanded clone; other rows omit it.

J,size,D,V,CDR3,DNA
TRBJ1-6,.,.,TRBV2,CASTYRDHNSPLHF,TGTGCCAGCACGTACAGGGACCATAATTCACCCCTCCACTTT
TRBJ1-6,.,TRBD1,TRBV6-5,CASSPDRGFSPLHF,TGTGCCAGCAGCCCGGACAGGGGATTTTCACCCCTCCACTTT
TRBJ2-7,.,TRBD2,TRBV7-8,CASSRTSGGPFEQYF,TGTGCCAGCAGCCGGACTAGCGGGGGGCCCTTCGAGCAGTACTTC
TRBJ2-3,.,.,TRBV4-1,CASSLSQGARGDTQYF,TGCGCCAGCAGCCTTTCCCAGGGGGCGCGGGGGGATACGCAGTATTTT
TRBJ2-3,.,TRBD2,TRBV13,CASSSSGASTDTQYF,TGTGCCAGCAGCTCTAGCGGGGCCAGCACAGATACGCAGTATTTT
TRBJ2-5,once,TRBD2,TRBV6-1,CASTVAGGSETQYF,TGTGCCAGCACTGTAGCGGGGGGGTCAGAGACCCAGTACTTC
TRBJ2-5,.,TRBD2,TRBV7-2,CASSLGLGSVAGLETQYF,TGTGCCAGCAGCTTAGGTTTAGGGTCGGTAGCGGGGTTAGAGACCCAGTACTTC
TRBJ1-5,.,.,TRBV6-1,CASSEVSRGNQPQHF,TGTGCCAGCAGTGAAGTATCCCGGGGCAATCAGCCCCAGCATTTT
TRBJ1-3,.,TRBD1,TRBV25-1,CASSEYFQTGQVDTIYF,TGTGCCAGCAGTGAATACTTCCAAACGGGACAGGTAGACACCATATATTTT
TRBJ1-4,.,.,TRBV28,CASRFTQVNEKLFF,TGTGCCAGCAGGTTCACTCAAGTAAATGAAAAACTGTTTTTT
TRBJ2-7,.,TRBD2,TRBV5-1,CASSRGLVEFYEQYF,TGCGCCAGCAGCCGCGGACTAGTCGAATTTTACGAGCAGTACTTC
TRBJ2-7,.,.,TRBV12-3/TRBV12-4,CASSPDFEQYF,TGTGCCAGCAGTCCCGACTTCGAGCAGTACTTC
TRBJ2-1,.,.,TRBV30,CAWTADYNEQFF,TGTGCCTGGACGGCGGATTACAATGAGCAGTTCTTC
TRBJ2-2,.,.,TRBV10-3,CAIRRVAGAVGELFF,TGTGCCATCAGGAGGGTGGCAGGGGCCGTCGGGGAGCTGTTTTTT
TRBJ1-1,.,.,TRBV2,CASSMGLGNTEAFF,TGTGCCAGCAGTATGGGACTTGGGAACACTGAAGCTTTCTTT
TRBJ1-5,once,.,TRBV10-3,CAISESFNTGTGNQPQHF,TGTGCCATCAGTGAGTCTTTCAATACAGGGACGGGCAATCAGCCCCAGCATTTT
TRBJ1-6,.,.,TRBV18,CASSPLQTGTSYNSPLHF,TGTGCCAGCTCACCATTACAGACAGGCACCTCCTATAATTCACCCCTCCACTTT
TRBJ1-1,.,.,TRBV30,CAWSLTGTEAFF,TGTGCCTGGAGTTTAACGGGAACTGAAGCTTTCTTT
TRBJ2-1,.,TRBD2,TRBV27,CASKREGYNEQFF,TGTGCCAGCAAGAGGGAGGGCTACAATGAGCAGTTCTTC
TRBJ2-3,.,.,TRBV9,CASSTRTGSTDTQYF,TGTGCCAGCAGTACCCGGACTGGTAGCACAGATACGCAGTATTTT
TRBJ1-2,.,TRBD1,TRBV19,CASSKDRGNYYGYTF,TGTGCCAGTAGTAAGGACAGGGGCAATTACTATGGCTACACCTTC
TRBJ1-1,.,.,TRBV6-6,CASSIGVERMNTEAFF,TGTGCCAGCAGCATAGGGGTAGAGCGAATGAACACTGAAGCTTTCTTT
TRBJ2-4,.,TRBD2,TRBV4-1,CASSQDKGLAGGTLAKNIQYF,TGCGCCAGCAGCCAAGATAAGGGGTTAGCGGGGGGAACTTTAGCCAAAAACATTCAGTACTTC
TRBJ1-2,.,TRBD1,TRBV29-1,CSVAGTGPYGYTF,TGCAGCGTTGCGGGGACAGGGCCCTATGGCTACACCTTC
TRBJ1-5,.,.,TRBV7-7,CASSPQWALYYSNQPQHF,TGTGCCAGCAGCCCCCAATGGGCCCTATATTACAGCAATCAGCCCCAGCATTTT
TRBJ2-2,.,TRBD1,TRBV19,CASSIREARGPGELFF,TGTGCCAGTAGTATTCGGGAAGCCAGGGGGCCCGGGGAGCTGTTTTTT
TRBJ1-4,.,.,TRBV10-3,CAISTHGSNEKLFF,TGTGCCATCAGTACACACGGGAGTAATGAAAAACTGTTTTTT
TRBJ2-7,once,TRBD1,TRBV18,CASSIGTGGLDEQYF,TGTGCCAGCTCAATCGGGACAGGCGGCCTTGACGAGCAGTACTTC
TRBJ2-1,.,.,TRBV29-1,CSVEDRKASSYNEQFF,TGCAGCGTTGAAGATCGGAAGGCTAGCTCCTACAATGAGCAGTTCTTC
TRBJ2-3,.,.,TRBV18,CASSPPGAPDTQYF,TGTGCCAGCTCACCTCCGGGAGCTCCGGATACGCAGTATTTT
TRBJ2-7,.,TRBD1,TRBV5-4,CASSLQGRSYEQYF,TGTGCCAGCAGCTTACAGGGGCGATCTTACGAGCAGTACTTC
TRBJ1-1,few,.,TRBV12-3/TRBV12-4,CASSFRRAEAFF,TGTGCCAGCAGTTTCAGGAGGGCTGAAGCTTTCTTT
TRBJ2-6,.,TRBD1,TRBV2,CASRGQSYSGANVLTF,TGTGCCAGCAGGGGACAGAGCTACTCTGGGGCCAACGTCCTGACTTTC
TRBJ2-3,.,.,TRBV14,CASSPGSTDTQYF,TGTGCCAGCAGTCCCGGGAGCACAGATACGCAGTATTTT
TRBJ2-7,.,TRBD2,TRBV6-2/TRBV6-3,CASSYPAAGGYEQYF,TGTGCCAGCAGTTACCCAGCAGCGGGGGGATACGAGCAGTACTTC
TRBJ2-3,.,TRBD2,TRBV10-3,CATTEGGRGISDTQYF,TGTGCCACCACCGAAGGAGGGAGGGGTATTTCAGATACGCAGTATTTT
TRBJ1-3,.,.,TRBV5-1,CASSLRNLELSGNTIYF,TGCGCCAGCAGCTTGCGTAACCTTGAGCTCTCTGGAAACACCATATATTTT
TRBJ1-3,.,TRBD1,TRBV30,CAWRIRGLTGNTIYF,TGTGCCTGGAGAATCAGGGGGCTTACTGGAAACACCATATATTTT